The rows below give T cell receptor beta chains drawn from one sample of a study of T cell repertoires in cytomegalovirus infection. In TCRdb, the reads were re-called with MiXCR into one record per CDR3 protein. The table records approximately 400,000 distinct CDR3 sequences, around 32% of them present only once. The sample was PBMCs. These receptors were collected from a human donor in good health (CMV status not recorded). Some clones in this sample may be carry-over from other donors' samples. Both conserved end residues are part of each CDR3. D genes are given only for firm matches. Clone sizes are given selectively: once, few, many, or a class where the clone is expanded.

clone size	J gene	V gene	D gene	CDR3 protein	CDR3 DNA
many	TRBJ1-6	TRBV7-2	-	CASSLDVGRNNSPLHF	TGTGCCAGCAGCTTAGATGTGGGCCGCAATAATTCACCCCTCCACTTT
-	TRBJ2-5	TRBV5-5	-	CASSLAVRRVTQYF	TGTGCCAGCAGCTTGGCCGTCCGCCGGGTGACCCAGTACTTC
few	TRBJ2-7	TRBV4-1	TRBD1	CASGEMGQGAGEQYF	TGCGCCAGCGGCGAAATGGGACAGGGGGCCGGCGAGCAGTACTTC
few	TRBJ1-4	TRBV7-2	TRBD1	CASSTTTGGHEKLFF	TGTGCCAGCAGCACCACGACAGGGGGACATGAAAAACTGTTTTTT
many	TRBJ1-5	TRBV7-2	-	CASSVMSNQPQHF	TGTGCCAGCAGTGTGATGAGCAATCAGCCCCAGCATTTT
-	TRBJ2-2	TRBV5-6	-	CASSYQPGQRTGELFF	TGTGCCAGCAGTTACCAGCCGGGGCAGAGAACCGGGGAGCTGTTTTTT
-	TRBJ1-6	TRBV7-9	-	CASRTSSYNSPLHF	TGTGCCAGCAGAACAAGCTCCTATAATTCACCCCTCCACTTT
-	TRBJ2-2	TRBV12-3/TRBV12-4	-	CASSSRMNTGELFF	TGTGCCAGCAGTTCTAGGATGAACACCGGGGAGCTGTTTTTT
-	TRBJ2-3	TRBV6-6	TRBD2	CASRPRRLAGGTDTQYF	TGTGCCAGCAGACCACGCCGGCTAGCGGGGGGCACAGATACGCAGTATTTT
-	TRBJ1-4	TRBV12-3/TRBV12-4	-	CASSLHGEKLFF	TGTGCCAGCAGTTTGCATGGTGAAAAACTGTTTTTT
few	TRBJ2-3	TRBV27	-	CASSFRAGTDTQYF	TGTGCCAGCAGTTTTAGGGCTGGCACAGATACGCAGTATTTT
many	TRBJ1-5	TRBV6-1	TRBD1	CASKFTRQGGNQPQHF	TGTGCCAGCAAGTTCACCCGACAGGGAGGCAATCAGCCCCAGCATTTT
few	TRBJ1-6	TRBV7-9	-	CASSPSMEPLHF	TGTGCCAGCAGCCCCAGTATGGAACCCCTCCACTTT
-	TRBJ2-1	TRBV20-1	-	CSATYYNEQFF	TGCAGTGCTACGTACTACAATGAGCAGTTCTTC
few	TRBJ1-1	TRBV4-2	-	CASSQEVGVYFTEAFF	TGTGCCAGCAGCCAAGAGGTCGGAGTTTATTTCACTGAAGCTTTCTTT
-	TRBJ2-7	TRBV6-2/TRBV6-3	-	CASSSPGTGVGKQYF	TGTGCCAGCAGTTCCCCCGGGACTGGGGTTGGCAAGCAGTACTTC
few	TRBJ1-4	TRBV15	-	CATSGRATDTNEKLFF	TGTGCCACCAGCGGAAGAGCGACAGACACTAATGAAAAACTGTTTTTT
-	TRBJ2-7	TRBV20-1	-	CSASAFQVSYEQYF	TGCAGTGCTAGTGCATTTCAGGTTTCCTACGAGCAGTACTTC
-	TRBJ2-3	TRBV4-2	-	CASSQPLRPDTQYF	TGTGCCAGCAGCCAACCTCTCCGCCCAGATACGCAGTATTTT
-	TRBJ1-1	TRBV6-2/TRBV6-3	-	CASSFGGVTENPTEAFF	TGTGCCAGCTCATTTGGAGGGGTAACCGAAAACCCCACTGAAGCTTTCTTT
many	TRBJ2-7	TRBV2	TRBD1	CASSWDRSSYEQYF	TGTGCCAGCAGTTGGGACAGAAGCTCCTACGAGCAGTACTTC
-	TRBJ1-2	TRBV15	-	CATSNRMNYGYTF	TGTGCCACCAGCAATCGCATGAACTATGGCTACACCTTC
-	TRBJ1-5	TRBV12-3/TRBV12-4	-	CASQGLGQPQHF	TGTGCCAGTCAGGGATTGGGTCAGCCCCAGCATTTT
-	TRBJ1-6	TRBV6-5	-	CAVGKEDGYNSPLHF	TGTGCCGTAGGAAAAGAGGATGGATATAATTCACCCCTCCACTTT
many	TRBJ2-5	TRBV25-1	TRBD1	CASSVHRRGRETQYF	TGTGCCAGCAGTGTCCATAGAAGGGGGCGGGAGACCCAGTACTTC
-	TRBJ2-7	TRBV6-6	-	CASSTPSLQNYEQYF	TGTGCCAGCAGTACCCCCTCTCTCCAGAACTACGAGCAGTACTTC
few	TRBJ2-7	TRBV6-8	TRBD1	CASRVKGTAHLEVEQYF	TGTGCCAGCAGGGTTAAAGGGACAGCGCACCTGGAGGTCGAGCAGTACTTC
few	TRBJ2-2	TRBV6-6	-	CASQGLGGELFF	TGTGCCAGCCAGGGGCTGGGCGGGGAGCTGTTTTTT
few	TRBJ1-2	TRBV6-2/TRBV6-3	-	CASSFGVKLYGYTF	TGTGCCAGCAGTTTTGGGGTAAAGCTCTATGGCTACACCTTC
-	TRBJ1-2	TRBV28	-	CARSFRGGYGYTF	TGTGCAAGAAGTTTTCGGGGAGGCTATGGCTACACCTTC
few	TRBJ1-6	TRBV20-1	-	CSARDHLNSPLHF	TGCAGTGCTAGAGACCACCTCAATTCACCCCTCCACTTT
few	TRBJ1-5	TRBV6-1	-	CASSGQANSNQPQHF	TGTGCCAGCAGTGGGCAGGCGAATAGCAATCAGCCCCAGCATTTT
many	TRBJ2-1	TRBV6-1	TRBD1	CASSDRDRGPEQFF	TGTGCCAGCAGTGACCGGGACAGGGGTCCTGAGCAGTTCTTC